This TCR beta chain came from a study of blood T cell repertoires in COVID-19. Study-level background: There were acute and convalescent COVID-19 samples, and they came from the United States, Italy and Spain.

Clones were read by immunoSEQ multiplex PCR, and TCRdb kept only the in-frame ones, dropping some. Found here are approximately 210,000 clones, approximately 80% of them singletons; the top ten hold 8.5% to 10%. The germline gives CDR1 SEHNR, CDR2 FQNEAQ (reference sequence). The V gene lost 5 bases and the J gene lost 7 bases, with 26 bases spanning the gap. CDR3 size: 17 residues. Cohorts were determined from participant-reported clinical history. This TCR was sampled from a woman between 45 and 60 years old with acute COVID-19. The source material was PBMCs or T cells enriched from blood (not recorded which). The chain is built from TRBV7-9 and TRBJ2-5; TRBD2 is a possible D gene (6 bases). For the CDR3, the DNA is TGTGCCAGCAGCCCGGGCTCGACTAGGACGATTTTTGGGACCCAGTACTTC. Its translation: CASSPGSTRTIFGTQYF.